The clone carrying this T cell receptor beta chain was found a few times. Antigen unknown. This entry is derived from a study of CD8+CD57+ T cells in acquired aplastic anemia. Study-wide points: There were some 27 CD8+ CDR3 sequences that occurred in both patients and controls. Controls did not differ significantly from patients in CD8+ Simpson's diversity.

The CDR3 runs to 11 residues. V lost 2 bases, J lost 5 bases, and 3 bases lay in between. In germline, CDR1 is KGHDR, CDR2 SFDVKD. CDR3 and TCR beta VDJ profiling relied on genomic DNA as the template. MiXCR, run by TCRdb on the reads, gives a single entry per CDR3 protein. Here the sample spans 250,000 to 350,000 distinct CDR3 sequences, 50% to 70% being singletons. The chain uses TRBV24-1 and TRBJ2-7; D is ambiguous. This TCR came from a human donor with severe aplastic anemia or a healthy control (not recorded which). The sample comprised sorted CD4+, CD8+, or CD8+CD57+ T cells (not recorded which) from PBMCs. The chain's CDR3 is CATSDSHEQYF. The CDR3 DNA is TGTGCCACCAGTGATTCCCACGAGCAGTACTTC.